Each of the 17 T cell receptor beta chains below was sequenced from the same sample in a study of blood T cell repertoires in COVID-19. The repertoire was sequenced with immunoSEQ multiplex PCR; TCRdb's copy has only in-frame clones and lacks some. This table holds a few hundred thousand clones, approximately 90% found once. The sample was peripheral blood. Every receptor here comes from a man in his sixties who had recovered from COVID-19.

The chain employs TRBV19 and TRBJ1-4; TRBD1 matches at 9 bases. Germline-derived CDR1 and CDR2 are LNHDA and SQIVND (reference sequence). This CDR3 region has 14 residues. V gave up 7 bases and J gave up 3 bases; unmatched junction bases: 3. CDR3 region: CASTRQGANEKLFF. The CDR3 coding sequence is TGTGCCAGTACTCGACAGGGGGCTAATGAAAAACTGTTTTTT.

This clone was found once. The CDR3: CASSRREGAWNEQYF. Written as DNA, the CDR3 is TGTGCCAGTAGTAGGCGGGAGGGAGCTTGGAACGAGCAGTACTTC. V and J are TRBV19 and TRBJ2-7; TRBD2 agrees at 9 bases. From germline, CDR1 is LNHDA and CDR2 SQIVND (reference sequence). V dropped 4 bases and J dropped 5; count of bases not matched to a gene: 9. CDR3 size: 15 residues. The variable domain in full, with the rest retrieved from reference TRBV19 and TRBJ2-7, is DGGITQSPKYLFRKEGQNVTLSCEQNLNHDAMYWYRQDPGQGLRLIYYSQIVNDFQKGDIAEGYSVSREKKESFPLTVTSAQKNPTAFYLCASSRREGAWNEQYFGPGTRLTVT.

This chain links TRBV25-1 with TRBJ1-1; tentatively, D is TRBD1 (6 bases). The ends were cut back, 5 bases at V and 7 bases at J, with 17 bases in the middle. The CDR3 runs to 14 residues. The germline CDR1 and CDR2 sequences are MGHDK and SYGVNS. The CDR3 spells CASSFTGLLFEAFF. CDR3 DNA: TGTGCCAGCAGTTTTACAGGGCTCCTGTTTGAAGCTTTCTTT.

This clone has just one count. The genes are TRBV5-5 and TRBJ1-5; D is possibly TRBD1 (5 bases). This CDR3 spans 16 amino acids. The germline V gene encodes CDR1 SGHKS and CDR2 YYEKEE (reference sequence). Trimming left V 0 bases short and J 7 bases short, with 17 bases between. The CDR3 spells CASSLEMTALNQPQHF. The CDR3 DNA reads TGTGCCAGCAGCTTGGAAATGACAGCACTTAACCAGCCCCAGCATTTT.

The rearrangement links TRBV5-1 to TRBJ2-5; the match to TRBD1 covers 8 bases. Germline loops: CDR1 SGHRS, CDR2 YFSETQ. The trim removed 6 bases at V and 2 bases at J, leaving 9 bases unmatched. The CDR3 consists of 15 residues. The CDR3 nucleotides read TGCGCCAGCAAAAAACAGGGGGACTTACAAGAGACCCAGTACTTC. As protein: CASKKQGDLQETQYF.

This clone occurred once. CDR3 nucleotides: TGTGCCAGCAGTTCTCCGACAAAGCAGGCTCAGCCCCAGCATTTT. Its translation: CASSSPTKQAQPQHF. The chain carries TRBV28 and TRBJ1-5; D gene ambiguous. The V gene lost 4 bases and the J gene lost 6 bases, with 16 bases spanning the gap. The CDR3 extends over 15 amino acids. CDR1 and CDR2 (germline): MDHEN, SYDVKM.

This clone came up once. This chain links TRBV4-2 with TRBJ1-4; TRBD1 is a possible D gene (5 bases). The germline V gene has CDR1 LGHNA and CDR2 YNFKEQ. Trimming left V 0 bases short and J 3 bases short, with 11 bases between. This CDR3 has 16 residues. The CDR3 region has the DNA TGTGCCAGCAGCCAAGAGTGGGCGGGGGCTAATGAAAAACTGTTTTTT. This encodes CASSQEWAGANEKLFF.

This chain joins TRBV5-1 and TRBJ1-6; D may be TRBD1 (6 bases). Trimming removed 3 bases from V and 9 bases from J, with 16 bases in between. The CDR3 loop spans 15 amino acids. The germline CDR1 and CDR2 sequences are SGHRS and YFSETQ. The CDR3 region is CASSSTPDSGSPLHF. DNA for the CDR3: TGCGCCAGCAGCTCCACCCCGGACAGTGGTTCACCCCTCCACTTT.

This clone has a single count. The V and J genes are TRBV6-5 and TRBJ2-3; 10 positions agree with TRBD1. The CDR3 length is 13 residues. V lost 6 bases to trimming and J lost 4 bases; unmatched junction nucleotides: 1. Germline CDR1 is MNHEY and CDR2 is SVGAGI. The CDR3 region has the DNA TGTGCCAGCAGGACAGGGGGCGCAGATACGCAGTATTTT. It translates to CASRTGGADTQYF.

CDR3 protein: CASRLATRAFF. CDR3 nucleotides: TGTGCCAGCCGATTGGCGACTAGGGCTTTCTTT. The chain couples TRBV12-3 or TRBV12-4 to TRBJ1-1; D not certain. V gave up 8 bases and J gave up 11 bases, with 15 bases separating them. CDR3 length: 11 amino acids.

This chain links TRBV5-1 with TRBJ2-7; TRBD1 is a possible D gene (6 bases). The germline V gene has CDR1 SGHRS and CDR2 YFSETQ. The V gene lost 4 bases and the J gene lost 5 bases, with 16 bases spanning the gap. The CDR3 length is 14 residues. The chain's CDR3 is CASSVTGRVNEQYF. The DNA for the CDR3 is TGCGCCAGCAGCGTGACAGGACGAGTAAACGAGCAGTACTTC.

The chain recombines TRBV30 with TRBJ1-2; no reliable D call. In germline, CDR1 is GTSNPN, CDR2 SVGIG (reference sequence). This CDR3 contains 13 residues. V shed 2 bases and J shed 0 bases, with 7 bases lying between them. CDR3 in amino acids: CAWSPQTNYGYTF. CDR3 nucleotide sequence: TGTGCCTGGAGTCCACAGACTAACTATGGCTACACCTTC.

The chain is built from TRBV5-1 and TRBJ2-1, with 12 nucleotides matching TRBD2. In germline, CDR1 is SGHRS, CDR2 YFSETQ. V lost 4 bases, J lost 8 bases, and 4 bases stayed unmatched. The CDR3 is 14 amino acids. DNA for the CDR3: TGCGCCAGCAGCCCCCGACTAGCGGGAGATGAGCAGTTCTTC. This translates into CASSPRLAGDEQFF.

CDR3 DNA: TGTGCCAGCAGCCCCGGGAGTTCAGATACGCAGTATTTT. This codes for CASSPGSSDTQYF. The chain is built from TRBV7-3 and TRBJ2-3; possible D gene TRBD2, 6 bases. Germline values: CDR1 SGHTA, CDR2 FQGTGA. The V end lost 5 bases, the J end lost 4 bases, and 10 bases lay between the germline ends. The CDR3 runs 13 residues. Full variable domain (rest looked up from reference TRBV7-3 and TRBJ2-3): GAGVSQTPSNKVTEKGKYVELRCDPISGHTALYWYRQSLGQGPEFLIYFQGTGAADDSGLPNDRFFAVRPEGSVSTLKIQRTERGDSAVYLCASSPGSSDTQYFGPGTRLTVL.

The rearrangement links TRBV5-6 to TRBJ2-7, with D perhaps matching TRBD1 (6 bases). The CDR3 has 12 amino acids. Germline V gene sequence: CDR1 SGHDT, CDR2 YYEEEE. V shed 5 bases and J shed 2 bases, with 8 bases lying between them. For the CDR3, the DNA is TGTGCCAGCAGTGGGGGCACCTACGAGCAGTACTTC. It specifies CASSGGTYEQYF.

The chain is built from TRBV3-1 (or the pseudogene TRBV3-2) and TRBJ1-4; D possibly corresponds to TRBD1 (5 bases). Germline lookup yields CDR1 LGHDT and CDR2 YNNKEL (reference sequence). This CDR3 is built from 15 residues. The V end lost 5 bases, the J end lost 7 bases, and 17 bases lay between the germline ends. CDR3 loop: CASSARPSGTEKLFF. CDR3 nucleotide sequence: TGTGCCAGCAGCGCCCGACCTAGCGGGACTGAAAAACTGTTTTTT.

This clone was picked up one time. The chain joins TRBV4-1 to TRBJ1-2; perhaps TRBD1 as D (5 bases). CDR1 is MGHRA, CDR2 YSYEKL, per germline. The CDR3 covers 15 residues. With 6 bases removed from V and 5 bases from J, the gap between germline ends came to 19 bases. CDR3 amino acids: CASRTDRLSEYGYTF. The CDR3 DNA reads TGCGCCAGCAGGACCGACAGACTTTCAGAGTATGGCTACACCTTC.